This T cell receptor beta chain was found in a study of blood T cell repertoires in COVID-19. Clones were read by immunoSEQ multiplex PCR, and TCRdb kept only the in-frame ones, dropping some. The sample lists over 95,000 clones, about 88% occurring once. This clonotype originated in a woman aged 55-69 years with acute or convalescent COVID-19. The sample was peripheral blood.

The CDR3 sequence is CASNAGRKNQPQHF. In DNA, the CDR3 is TGTGCCAGCAACGCCGGGAGGAAGAATCAGCCCCAGCATTTT. The V and J genes are TRBV2 and TRBJ1-5; D not certain. There are 14 residues in the CDR3. Germline V gene lookup returns CDR1 SNHLY and CDR2 FYNNEI. Trimming pared 7 bases from V and 4 bases from J, leaving 14 bases between.